The 19 T cell receptor beta chains below all came from one sample that was sequenced in a study of T cell responses to AZD1222 COVID-19 vaccine. The method was immunoSEQ multiplex PCR; TCRdb's version includes in-frame clones alone and lacks a portion of them. The sample records over 100,000 clones, approximately 91% being singletons. The starting material was peripheral blood, obtained 28 days after the second AZD1222 dose. The receptors originated from an adult who received the AZD1222 COVID-19 vaccine.

The chain combines TRBV7-9 with TRBJ1-6; tentative D call: TRBD1 (6 bases). Trimming took off 5 bases at V and 4 bases at J, with 15 bases between the two ends. CDR3 size: 16 residues. Germline-derived CDR1 and CDR2 are SEHNR and FQNEAQ (reference sequence). The CDR3 sequence: CASSPGQLRYNSPLHF. In DNA, the CDR3 is TGTGCCAGCAGCCCGGGACAACTGAGATATAATTCACCCCTCCACTTT.

This clone appeared a single time. The rearrangement uses TRBV6-5 and TRBJ2-7, with D tentatively TRBD1 (5 bases). This CDR3 spans 14 amino acids. Between the trimmed V and J ends, which lost 6 bases and 3 bases, there was a span of 15 bases. CDR1 is MNHEY, CDR2 SVGAGI, per germline. The CDR3 here is CASRTGMVGYEQYF. As DNA, the CDR3 is TGTGCCAGCAGAACAGGTATGGTAGGCTACGAGCAGTACTTC.

The chain uses TRBV19 and TRBJ2-7; tentatively, D is TRBD1 (5 bases). The germline gives CDR1 LNHDA, CDR2 SQIVND (reference sequence). V dropped 3 bases and J dropped 3 bases, with 12 bases sitting between them. The CDR3 contains 14 residues. CDR3 sequence reads: CASSIGQGRYEQYF. In DNA, the CDR3 is TGTGCCAGTAGTATCGGGCAGGGCCGCTACGAGCAGTACTTC.

V and J are TRBV11-2 and TRBJ2-1, with 7 bases identical to TRBD1. This CDR3 has 15 residues. The V gene end was trimmed by 7 bases and the J gene end by 6 bases; junction bases not matched to a gene: 12. Germline V lookup: CDR1 SGHAT, CDR2 FQNNGV. CDR3 nucleotide sequence: TGTGCCAGCATTCCACGACAGGGCTTGGTCAATGAGCAGTTCTTC. Protein product: CASIPRQGLVNEQFF.

The CDR3 here is CASSQVLGTDNEQFF. The CDR3 nucleotides read TGTGCCAGCAGCCAGGTCCTGGGGACAGACAATGAGCAGTTCTTC. This sequence joins TRBV5-5 and TRBJ2-1; 7 positions agree with TRBD1. Trimming at V came to 4 bases and at J to 5 bases, leaving 9 bases not matched to a gene. Germline lookup yields CDR1 SGHKS and CDR2 YYEKEE (reference sequence). The CDR3 spans 15 residues. The complete variable domain, with remaining parts taken from reference TRBV5-5 and TRBJ2-1, reads DAGVTQSPTHLIKTRGQQVTLRCSPISGHKSVSWYQQVLGQGPQFIFQYYEKEERGRGNFPDRFSARQFPNYSSELNVNALLLGDSALYLCASSQVLGTDNEQFFGPGTRLTVL.

This chain connects TRBV18 to TRBJ1-3; tentatively, D is TRBD1 (5 bases). The CDR3 loop spans 17 amino acids. V was clipped by 2 bases and J by 0 bases, with 14 bases between them. CDR1 and CDR2 (germline): KGHSH, LQKENI. CDR3 sequence: CASSPDRSRASGNTIYF. CDR3 coding DNA: TGTGCCAGCTCACCAGATCGATCCAGGGCCTCTGGAAACACCATATATTTT.

This clone was counted once. The CDR3 region is CASSDSGGSNTGELFF. The DNA of the CDR3 is TGTGCCAGCAGCGACTCGGGGGGCTCGAACACCGGGGAGCTGTTTTTT. The V call is TRBV9, the J call TRBJ2-2, with D perhaps matching TRBD2 (7 bases). The V end lost 3 bases, the J end lost 0 bases, and 12 bases lay between the germline ends. This CDR3 spans 16 amino acids. Germline lookup yields CDR1 SGDLS and CDR2 YYNGEE.

The chain recombines TRBV19 with TRBJ2-5; D may be TRBD1 (6 bases). Germline V gene data show CDR1 as LNHDA and CDR2 as SQIVND (reference sequence). The CDR3 is 14 residues long. Trimming shortened V by 11 bases and J by 1 base, and 17 bases separated the two germline ends. CDR3 bases: TGTGCCTCTCCAGGGGTCAACCTCCAAGAGACCCAGTACTTC. As protein: CASPGVNLQETQYF.

The chain uses TRBV7-3 and TRBJ2-2, with D perhaps matching TRBD2 (5 bases). The germline gives CDR1 SGHTA, CDR2 FQGTGA. The CDR3 sequence is 17 residues long. The V gene lost 0 bases and the J gene lost 1 base, with 12 bases spanning the gap. CDR3 loop: CASSLTWELQNTGELFF. The CDR3 coding sequence is TGTGCCAGCAGCTTAACGTGGGAGCTTCAGAACACCGGGGAGCTGTTTTTT.

V and J are TRBV30 and TRBJ1-1; D gene unclear. The V and J ends lost 4 bases and 1 base respectively, with 10 bases between them. This CDR3 region has 13 residues. Germline CDR1 reads GTSNPN; CDR2 reads SVGIG (reference sequence). The DNA of the CDR3 is TGTGCCTGGACCCGGTGGGAGAACACTGAAGCTTTCTTT. It codes for CAWTRWENTEAFF.

The chain has TRBV7-7 and TRBJ2-7, with D possibly being TRBD2 (5 bases). CDR3 size: 13 residues. CDR1 SSHAT and CDR2 FNYEAQ come from the germline V gene (reference sequence). Trimming took off 2 bases at V and 6 bases at J, with 11 bases between the two ends. CDR3 DNA sequence: TGTGCCAGCAGCTTACAACTAGATGGCGAGCAGTACTTC. It yields the protein CASSLQLDGEQYF.

This rearrangement joins TRBV27 to TRBJ1-5; D gene uncertain. CDR1 and CDR2 from the germline V gene are MNHEY and SMNVEV (reference sequence). This CDR3 is 14 amino acids long. V was shortened by 5 bases and J by 3 bases, with 11 bases between the two germline ends. CDR3 sequence: CASSLDGDNQPQHF. The CDR3 DNA sequence: TGTGCCAGCAGTCTGGACGGGGACAATCAGCCCCAGCATTTT.

V gene TRBV5-1 combines with J gene TRBJ2-3, with TRBD1 matching 12 bases. The germline V gene has CDR1 SGHRS and CDR2 YFSETQ. The J segment lost 6 bases and the V segment lost 4 bases, leaving 6 bases of the junction unmatched. The CDR3 is 15 amino acids. CDR3 loop: CASSRGQGAADTQYF. The CDR3 DNA follows: TGCGCCAGCAGCAGGGGACAGGGGGCAGCGGATACGCAGTATTTT.

The chain couples TRBV29-1 to TRBJ2-7; D is possibly TRBD1 (6 bases). The CDR3 has 13 residues. Germline V gene lookup returns CDR1 SQVTM and CDR2 ANQGSEA. V lost 7 bases and J 1 base, leaving 14 bases between the germline ends. The CDR3 sequence: CSGKTGVSYEQYF. As DNA, the CDR3 is TGCAGCGGCAAGACAGGAGTTTCCTACGAGCAGTACTTC.

The chain links TRBV19 to TRBJ1-6, with D perhaps TRBD1 (5 bases). This CDR3 region has 16 residues. With 3 bases removed from V and 5 bases from J, the gap between germline ends came to 14 bases. Germline V CDR1 and CDR2: LNHDA, SQIVND (reference sequence). The CDR3 DNA reads TGTGCCAGTAGTATCGATCGAGGGGCGGATAATTCACCCCTCCACTTT. Encoded protein: CASSIDRGADNSPLHF.

The chain has TRBV5-1 and TRBJ2-5, with D tentatively TRBD2 (6 bases). The CDR3 is made up of 15 amino acids. V was clipped by 0 bases and J by 4 bases, with 13 bases between them. Per germline, CDR1 SGHRS and CDR2 YFSETQ. This CDR3 is CASSLEGLPGETQYF. The CDR3 coding sequence is TGCGCCAGCAGCTTGGAGGGACTCCCGGGAGAGACCCAGTACTTC. Looking up the rest from reference TRBV5-1 and TRBJ2-5 gives the full variable domain: KAGVTQTPRYLIKTRGQQVTLSCSPISGHRSVSWYQQTPGQGLQFLFEYFSETQRNKGNFPGRFSGRQFSNSRSEMNVSTLELGDSALYLCASSLEGLPGETQYFGPGTRLLVL.

This clone was counted once. The chain links TRBV6-5 to TRBJ2-7, with TRBD1 matching 9 bases. V gave up 6 bases and J gave up 4 bases; unmatched junction bases: 7. Germline loops: CDR1 MNHEY, CDR2 SVGAGI. This CDR3 is built from 14 residues. CDR3 loop: CASSTGGARYEQYF. The CDR3 coding sequence is TGTGCCAGCAGCACAGGGGGCGCGAGGTACGAGCAGTACTTC.

The chain combines TRBV11-2 with TRBJ1-5; D gene ambiguous. V was pared by 4 bases and J by 9 bases, with 10 bases between. This CDR3 has 12 amino acids. CDR1 and CDR2 (germline): SGHAT, FQNNGV. The CDR3 spells CASSYIVGPQHF. The CDR3 DNA follows: TGTGCCAGCAGCTATATAGTGGGGCCCCAGCATTTT.

This chain uses TRBV12-3 or TRBV12-4 with TRBJ2-2; D gene unclear. CDR3 size: 12 residues. V lost 5 bases and J lost 6, with 7 bases in between. CDR3 amino acids: CASSRVPGELFF. DNA of the CDR3: TGTGCCAGCAGTCGAGTTCCCGGGGAGCTGTTTTTT.